One sample yielded the 25 T cell receptor beta chains listed below, sequenced in a study of blood T cell repertoires in COVID-19 (TCRdb year 2020). To prepare the library, the immunoSEQ multiplex PCR assay was applied. This is the immuneACCESS table as TCRdb keeps it, with only in-frame sequences that have V and J called. A part of the clones is gone; compared with another copy, unresolved V genes explain less than half, and the rest is unexplained. This sample holds 130,000 to 150,000 clones; about 90% were observed only once. Clones ranked in the top ten supply 1.7% of the sample. Sequenced: peripheral blood. The receptor source for this set is a woman in her forties or fifties with acute or convalescent COVID-19.

The V call is TRBV7-2, the J call TRBJ1-1; D is unclear. Germline CDR1 and CDR2: SGHTA and FQGNSA. The CDR3 length is 13 residues. Trimming shortened V by 0 bases and J by 5 bases, and 7 bases separated the two germline ends. CDR3 residues: CASSLALLTEAFF. CDR3 DNA sequence: TGTGCCAGCAGCTTAGCCCTACTTACTGAAGCTTTCTTT. The whole variable domain, remainder taken from reference TRBV7-2 and TRBJ1-1, is GAGVSQSPSNKVTEKGKDVELRCDPISGHTALYWYRQSLGQGLEFLIYFQGNSAPDKSGLPSDRFSAERTGGSVSTLTIQRTQQEDSAVYLCASSLALLTEAFFGQGTRLTVV.

This clone was seen a handful of times. This chain connects TRBV19 to TRBJ2-1; D might be TRBD1 (6 bases). V shed 6 bases and J shed 6 bases, with 12 bases lying between them. Germline V lookup: CDR1 LNHDA, CDR2 SQIVND (reference sequence). The CDR3 runs to 13 residues. In nucleotides, the CDR3 is TGTGCCAGTAGAACAGGGAGAGTCAATGAGCAGTTCTTC. It is translated as CASRTGRVNEQFF.

The table lists this clone with a count of one. The chain has TRBV5-1 and TRBJ2-1; 10 positions agree with TRBD2. Germline values: CDR1 SGHRS, CDR2 YFSETQ. V gave up 9 bases and J gave up 6 bases; unmatched junction bases: 9. CDR3 length: 14 residues. CDR3 DNA sequence: TGCGCCACCAAGACTAGCGGGCATGGCAATGAGCAGTTCTTC. This gives the protein CATKTSGHGNEQFF.

This clone was seen a few times. The chain employs TRBV6-5 and TRBJ2-1; 7 bases are shared with TRBD2. V dropped 7 bases and J dropped 6; count of bases not matched to a gene: 9. CDR3 length: 14 residues. Germline assignment: CDR1 MNHEY and CDR2 SVGAGI. CDR3 loop: CASKDGSGINEQFF. As DNA, the CDR3 is TGTGCCAGCAAGGACGGGAGCGGGATCAATGAGCAGTTCTTC.

The chain carries TRBV6-5 and TRBJ1-4; D ambiguous. CDR1 is MNHEY and CDR2 is SVGAGI in the germline V gene. The CDR3 covers 16 residues. V was trimmed by 0 bases and J by 1 base, leaving 9 bases between them. The CDR3 bases are TGTGCCAGCAGTTACTCACTGAGCATAACTAATGAAAAACTGTTTTTT. Its protein is CASSYSLSITNEKLFF.

The J gene is TRBJ2-1, the V gene TRBV18, with D possibly being TRBD1 (5 bases). The CDR3 is 16 amino acids. Germline CDR1 and CDR2: KGHSH and LQKENI. Trimming took 6 bases from V and 1 from J, leaving 16 bases between them. CDR3 nucleotides: TGTGCCAGCTCGTCTGGGGCTCTTAGTTCCTACAATGAGCAGTTCTTC. Its translation is CASSSGALSSYNEQFF.

The chain is built from TRBV6-1 and TRBJ1-2; a weak D match, TRBD1 (6 bases). Per germline, CDR1 MNHNS and CDR2 SASEGT. The germline V and J ends were trimmed by 3 bases and 5 bases, with 13 bases remaining between them. The CDR3 length is 14 residues. In DNA form, the CDR3 reads TGTGCCAGCAGTGATAGAGGACAGCAATATGGCTACACCTTC. Protein: CASSDRGQQYGYTF.

J is TRBJ1-1 and V is TRBV7-3; D possibly corresponds to TRBD1 (5 bases). CDR1 is SGHTA, CDR2 FQGTGA, per germline. V was trimmed by 1 base and J by 5 bases, leaving 11 bases between them. This CDR3 has 14 residues. Written as DNA, the CDR3 is TGTGCCAGCAGCTTAAGAGGACATGGTACTGAAGCTTTCTTT. Translation: CASSLRGHGTEAFF. Full variable domain (missing parts from reference TRBV7-3 and TRBJ1-1): GAGVSQTPSNKVTEKGKYVELRCDPISGHTALYWYRQSLGQGPEFLIYFQGTGAADDSGLPNDRFFAVRPEGSVSTLKIQRTERGDSAVYLCASSLRGHGTEAFFGQGTRLTVV.

The chain recombines TRBV5-6 with TRBJ2-5; weak D call: TRBD2 (7 bases). The CDR3 has 15 amino acids. The germline gives CDR1 SGHDT, CDR2 YYEEEE. The V gene lost 4 bases and the J gene lost 5 bases, with 18 bases spanning the gap. For the CDR3, the DNA is TGTGCCAGCAGCCCGGTAATTGGGGGGGGCGAGACCCAGTACTTC. As protein: CASSPVIGGGETQYF.

In DNA form, the CDR3 reads TGTGCCAGCAGCCCCCGGACTAGCGGGAGTCCGGATGAGCAGTTCTTC. Residues: CASSPRTSGSPDEQFF. The rearrangement links TRBV13 to TRBJ2-1; 13 nucleotides align to TRBD2. CDR1 is PRHDT and CDR2 is FYEKMQ in the germline V gene (reference sequence). Germline trimming cut 5 bases from V and 8 bases from J; bases unmatched to any gene: 9. This CDR3 contains 16 residues.

The chain joins TRBV7-9 to TRBJ2-5; the D gene is possibly TRBD2 (5 bases). CDR3 length equals 15 residues. CDR1 is SEHNR and CDR2 is FQNEAQ in the germline V gene (reference sequence). V shed 2 bases and J shed 1 base, with 11 bases lying between them. The CDR3 region has the DNA TGTGCCAGCAGCTTATCGACTATCTCCCAAGAGACCCAGTACTTC. This gives the protein CASSLSTISQETQYF.

The chain has TRBV2 and TRBJ1-4; D perhaps matches TRBD1 (5 bases). The germline V gene has CDR1 SNHLY and CDR2 FYNNEI. This CDR3 region has 18 residues. V was trimmed by 4 bases and J by 6 bases, leaving 24 bases between them. The CDR3 loop is CASSGRDGRQLGYEKLFF. As DNA, the CDR3 is TGTGCCAGCAGTGGGCGGGACGGACGACAGCTCGGGTATGAAAAACTGTTTTTT.

The rearrangement joins TRBV5-1 to TRBJ2-2; 9 bases align to TRBD2. This CDR3 has 15 residues. Germline-derived CDR1 and CDR2 are SGHRS and YFSETQ. The J segment lost 5 bases and the V segment lost 2 bases, leaving 4 bases of the junction unmatched. The DNA of the CDR3 is TGCGCCAGCAGCTTTAGCGGGAGATATACCGGGGAGCTGTTTTTT. Its translation: CASSFSGRYTGELFF.

The chain couples TRBV6-6 to TRBJ1-1; D uncertain. Per the germline V gene, CDR1 is MNHNY and CDR2 is SVGAGI (reference sequence). V lost 6 bases to trimming and J lost 7 bases, with 6 bases between them. The CDR3 is made up of 10 amino acids. The CDR3 DNA reads TGTGCCAGCAGAACAGTTGAAGCTTTCTTT. Encoded protein: CASRTVEAFF.

In this sample, this clone turned up a few times. The J gene is TRBJ2-7, the V gene TRBV7-8; 9 bases fit TRBD2. J was trimmed by 6 bases and V by 5 bases; bases with no gene match: 5. This CDR3 comprises 13 residues. Germline CDR1 and CDR2: SGHVS and FQNEAQ. The CDR3 DNA sequence: TGTGCCAGCAGCGGTAGCGGGAGAAGCGAGCAGTACTTC. Translated, it gives CASSGSGRSEQYF.

This clone was observed once. V usage is TRBV10-3 and J usage is TRBJ2-3, with a possible D match to TRBD1 (6 bases). Germline loops: CDR1 ENHRY, CDR2 SYGVKD. V was cut by 6 bases and J by 1 base, with 17 bases left in between. The CDR3 is made up of 16 amino acids. This CDR3 is CAISPPTGRGTDTQYF. The CDR3 nucleotides are TGTGCCATCAGCCCCCCCACAGGGCGAGGCACAGATACGCAGTATTTT.

This clone showed up many times. The chain recombines TRBV19 with TRBJ2-1, with 7 nucleotides matching TRBD1. The CDR3 runs to 15 residues. Germline V gene lookup returns CDR1 LNHDA and CDR2 SQIVND (reference sequence). After removal of 3 bases from V and 3 bases from J, the junction contained 5 bases not matched to a gene. The CDR3 DNA reads TGTGCCAGTAGTATTTCAGGGGGTGGCTACAATGAGCAGTTCTTC. This translates into CASSISGGGYNEQFF.

CDR3 sequence: CASSRDRGGKLFF. The DNA for the CDR3 is TGTGCCAGCAGTCGGGACAGGGGAGGAAAACTGTTTTTT. This rearrangement joins TRBV12-3 or TRBV12-4 to TRBJ1-4; 10 bases are a match to TRBD1. CDR3 length: 13 amino acids. Trimming cost V 5 bases and J 10 bases; bases outside gene matches: 4.

J is TRBJ1-1 and V is TRBV7-3, with D possibly matching TRBD1 (5 bases). Trimming left V 6 bases short and J 0 bases short, with 8 bases between. Germline V gene sequence: CDR1 SGHTA, CDR2 FQGTGA. This CDR3 comprises 13 residues. The CDR3 sequence is CASREGMNTEAFF. The CDR3 DNA follows: TGTGCCAGCAGGGAGGGGATGAACACTGAAGCTTTCTTT.

The chain joins TRBV2 to TRBJ1-1; no definite D call. The length of the CDR3 is 13 residues. CDR1 SNHLY and CDR2 FYNNEI come from the germline V gene. Trimming cost V 6 bases and J 2 bases, with 10 bases left between them. In nucleotides, the CDR3 is TGTGCCAGCAGCCCAGAGGTTAACACTGAAGCTTTCTTT. It is translated as CASSPEVNTEAFF.

The CDR3 nucleotides read TGTGCCAGCAGCCGGTCGGCTAGCGCTTACAATGAGCAGTTCTTC. Translation: CASSRSASAYNEQFF. This sequence joins TRBV11-3 and TRBJ2-1; a possible D gene is TRBD2 (6 bases). Germline V gene data show CDR1 as SGHNT and CDR2 as YENEEA. The CDR3 spans 15 residues. V lost 5 bases and J lost 4, with 15 bases in between.

The chain employs TRBV2 and TRBJ2-5, with 7 bases aligning to TRBD1. J gave up 1 base and V 6 bases, and 5 bases lay outside the gene matches. The CDR3 sequence is 14 residues long. CDR1 and CDR2 from the germline V gene are SNHLY and FYNNEI. The CDR3 DNA reads as TGTGCCAGCAGCCAGGGGGTAGGCCAAGAGACCCAGTACTTC. It codes for CASSQGVGQETQYF.

This rearrangement joins TRBV10-2 to TRBJ1-1; TRBD1 is a possible D gene (6 bases). V lost 8 bases to trimming and J lost 1 base, with 8 bases between them. The CDR3 sequence is 12 residues long. The germline CDR1 and CDR2 sequences are WSHSY and SAAADI. DNA of the CDR3: TGCGCCAGCGTAGGGGGGAACACTGAAGCTTTCTTT. This translates into CASVGGNTEAFF.

V usage is TRBV19 and J usage is TRBJ1-1; perhaps TRBD1 as D (5 bases). V was trimmed by 4 bases and J by 2 bases, leaving 11 bases between them. The CDR3 consists of 14 residues. Germline-derived CDR1 and CDR2 are LNHDA and SQIVND (reference sequence). The CDR3 DNA reads as TGTGCCAGTAGTAGTTTCCAGGGAAACACTGAAGCTTTCTTT. Translated: CASSSFQGNTEAFF. The complete variable domain, with remaining parts taken from reference TRBV19 and TRBJ1-1, reads DGGITQSPKYLFRKEGQNVTLSCEQNLNHDAMYWYRQDPGQGLRLIYYSQIVNDFQKGDIAEGYSVSREKKESFPLTVTSAQKNPTAFYLCASSSFQGNTEAFFGQGTRLTVV.

This chain connects TRBV18 to TRBJ2-2; 14 bases fit TRBD2. The ends lost 3 bases at V and 5 bases at J; junction bases unmatched: 8. This CDR3 has 18 residues. In germline, CDR1 is KGHSH, CDR2 LQKENI. In DNA form, the CDR3 reads TGTGCCAGCTCACCTCGCCAGGGGACTAGCGGGAGTACCGGGGAGCTGTTTTTT. Protein sequence: CASSPRQGTSGSTGELFF.